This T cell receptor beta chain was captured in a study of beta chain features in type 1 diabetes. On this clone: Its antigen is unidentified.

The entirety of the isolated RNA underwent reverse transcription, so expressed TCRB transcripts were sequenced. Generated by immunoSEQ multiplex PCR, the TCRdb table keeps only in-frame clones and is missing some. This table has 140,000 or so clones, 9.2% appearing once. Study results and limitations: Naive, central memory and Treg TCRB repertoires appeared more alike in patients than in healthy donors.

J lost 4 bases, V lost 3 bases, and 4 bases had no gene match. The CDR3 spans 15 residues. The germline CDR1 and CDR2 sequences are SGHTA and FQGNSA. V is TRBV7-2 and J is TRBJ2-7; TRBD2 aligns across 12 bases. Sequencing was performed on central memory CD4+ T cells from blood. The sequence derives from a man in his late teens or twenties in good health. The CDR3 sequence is CASSFTGTSGYEQYF. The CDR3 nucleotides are TGTGCCAGCAGCTTCACCGGGACTAGCGGGTACGAGCAGTACTTC.